A selection of T cell receptor beta chains follows, all from one sample in a study of T cells expressing NK-cell markers. Reprocessing the 5' RACE reads, TCRdb reports a single entry for every CDR3 protein and omits DNA. The sample table sets out roughly 120,000 distinct CDR3 sequences. Source material: blood T cells: a sorted CD56 or NKG2C T cell subset, CD4+ or CD8+ T cells, or bulk PBMC T cells (not recorded which). The receptors come from a woman aged 18 to 75 in good health. The CDR3 runs from the conserved cysteine through the conserved F or W.

v_call	j_call	cdr3_aa
TRBV10-3	TRBJ2-1	CAIRRYNEQFF
TRBV6-1	TRBJ2-5	CASSPQGDGTQYF
TRBV6-5	TRBJ2-7	CASSYGSAGGYEQYF
TRBV5-1	TRBJ2-6	CASRAGANVLTF
TRBV7-8	TRBJ2-2	CASSLELGASGELFF
TRBV7-6	TRBJ1-1	CASSPHGAGTEAFF
TRBV20-1	TRBJ2-7	CSARDQHRSYEQYF
TRBV20-1	TRBJ1-2	CSARDRSPTVVYYGYTF
TRBV5-1	TRBJ2-2	CASSSGTSGGGELFF
TRBV7-9	TRBJ2-1	CASSSATNEQFF
TRBV7-9	TRBJ1-1	CASSLNVGGRENTEAFF
TRBV19	TRBJ1-2	CASTTFGGAEGYTF
TRBV20-1	TRBJ1-1	CSARAGETEAFF
TRBV5-6	TRBJ2-7	CASSFGTTGVYEQYF
TRBV9	TRBJ2-7	CASSVVPSSYEQYF
TRBV7-2	TRBJ2-7	CASSLDPTLSYEQYF
TRBV12-3/TRBV12-4	TRBJ1-2	CASSSTGDGGGYTF
TRBV7-9	TRBJ1-4	CASSAPAGGTNEKLFF
TRBV12-3/TRBV12-4	TRBJ2-7	CASTEGLYEQYF
TRBV14	TRBJ1-1	CASRPGSNTEAFF
TRBV12-3/TRBV12-4	TRBJ2-1	CASSLRKSYNEQFF
TRBV4-3	TRBJ2-7	CASSQEIAGEQYF
TRBV7-8	TRBJ2-3	CASSLVAPASTDTQYF
TRBV7-8	TRBJ1-1	CASIDVMNTEAFF
TRBV6-2/TRBV6-3	TRBJ2-1	CASSYWVSSYNEQFF
TRBV9	TRBJ2-3	CASSVKWGSTDTQYF
TRBV2	TRBJ2-1	CASTSPGAAGVEQFF
TRBV6-2/TRBV6-3	TRBJ2-3	CASSPGTSGDTQYF